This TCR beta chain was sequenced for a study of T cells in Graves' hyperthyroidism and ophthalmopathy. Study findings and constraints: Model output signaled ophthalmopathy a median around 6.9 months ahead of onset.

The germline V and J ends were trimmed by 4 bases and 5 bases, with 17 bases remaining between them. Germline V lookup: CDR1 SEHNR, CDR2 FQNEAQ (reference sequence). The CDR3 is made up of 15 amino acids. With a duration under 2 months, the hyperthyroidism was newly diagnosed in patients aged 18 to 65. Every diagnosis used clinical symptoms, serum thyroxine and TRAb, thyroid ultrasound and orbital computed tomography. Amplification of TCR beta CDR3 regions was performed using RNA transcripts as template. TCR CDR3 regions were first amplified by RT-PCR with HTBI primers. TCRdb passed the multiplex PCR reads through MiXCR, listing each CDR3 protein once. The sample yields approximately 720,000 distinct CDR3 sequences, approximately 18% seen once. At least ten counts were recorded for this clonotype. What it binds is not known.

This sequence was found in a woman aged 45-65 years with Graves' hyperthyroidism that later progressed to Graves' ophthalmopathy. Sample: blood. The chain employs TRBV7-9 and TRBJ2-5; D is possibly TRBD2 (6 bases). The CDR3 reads CASSYLPGGAETQYF. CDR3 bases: TGTGCCAGCAGCTATTTACCTGGAGGGGCGGAGACCCAGTACTTC.